This T cell receptor beta chain stems from a study of T cell changes during pregnancy in multiple sclerosis. Assay used: immunoSEQ multiplex PCR; TCRdb lists only in-frame clones, some missing. The data show approximately 63,000 clones, with around 92% seen just once and around 2% held by the top ten. CDR3 size: 11 residues. Trimming took off 5 bases at V and 7 bases at J, with 11 bases between the two ends. Per the germline V gene, CDR1 is DFQATT and CDR2 is SNEGSKA (reference sequence). The clonotype originates from a female donor in good health, enrolled as a control in a pregnancy study. The material sequenced was peripheral blood, taken in the third trimester of pregnancy. The chain carries TRBV20-1 and TRBJ1-2; D perhaps matches TRBD1 (5 bases). The CDR3 region has the DNA TGCAGTGCTTCGGGGGGTCGTGGCTACACCTTC. It translates to CSASGGRGYTF.